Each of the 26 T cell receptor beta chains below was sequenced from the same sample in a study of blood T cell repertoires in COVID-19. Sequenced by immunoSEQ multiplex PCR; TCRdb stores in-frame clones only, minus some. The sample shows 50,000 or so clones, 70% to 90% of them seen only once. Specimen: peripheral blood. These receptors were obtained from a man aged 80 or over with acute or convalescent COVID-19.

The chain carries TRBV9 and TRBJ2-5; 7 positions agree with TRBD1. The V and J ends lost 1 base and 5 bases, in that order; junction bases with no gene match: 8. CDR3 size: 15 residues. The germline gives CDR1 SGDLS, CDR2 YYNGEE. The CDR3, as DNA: TGTGCCAGCAGCGTAATGGGACAGCTGGGGGAGACCCAGTACTTC. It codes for CASSVMGQLGETQYF. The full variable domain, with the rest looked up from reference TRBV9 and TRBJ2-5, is DSGVTQTPKHLITATGQRVTLRCSPRSGDLSVYWYQQSLDQGLQFLIQYYNGEERAKGNILERFSAQQFPDLHSELNLSSLELGDSALYFCASSVMGQLGETQYFGPGTRLLVL.

The CDR3 DNA reads as TGTGCCAGCAGCTCGGGACAGGGATATGGCTACACCTTC. Its translation is CASSSGQGYGYTF. The chain uses TRBV7-2 and TRBJ1-2, with 9 nucleotides matching TRBD1. The germline V gene encodes CDR1 SGHTA and CDR2 FQGNSA. The CDR3 has 13 amino acids. The V and J ends lost 4 bases and 5 bases, in that order; junction bases with no gene match: 2.

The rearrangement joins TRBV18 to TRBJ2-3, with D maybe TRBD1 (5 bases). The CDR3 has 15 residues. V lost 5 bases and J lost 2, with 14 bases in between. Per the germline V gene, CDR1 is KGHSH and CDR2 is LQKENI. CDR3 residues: CASSEVAGITDTQYF. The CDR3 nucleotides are TGTGCCAGCTCAGAGGTAGCAGGGATCACAGATACGCAGTATTTT.

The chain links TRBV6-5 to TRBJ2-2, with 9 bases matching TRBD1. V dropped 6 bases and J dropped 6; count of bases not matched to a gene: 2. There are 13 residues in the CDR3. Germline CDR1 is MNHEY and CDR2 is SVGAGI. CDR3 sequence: CASSNRGPGELFF. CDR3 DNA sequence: TGTGCCAGCAGCAACAGGGGGCCCGGGGAGCTGTTTTTT.

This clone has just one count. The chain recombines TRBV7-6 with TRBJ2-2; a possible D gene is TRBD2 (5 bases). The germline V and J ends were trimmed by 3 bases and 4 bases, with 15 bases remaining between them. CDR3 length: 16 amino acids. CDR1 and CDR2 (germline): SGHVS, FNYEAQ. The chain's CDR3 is CASSFLSGLSTGELFF. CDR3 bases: TGTGCCAGCAGCTTTTTATCAGGACTGTCCACCGGGGAGCTGTTTTTT.

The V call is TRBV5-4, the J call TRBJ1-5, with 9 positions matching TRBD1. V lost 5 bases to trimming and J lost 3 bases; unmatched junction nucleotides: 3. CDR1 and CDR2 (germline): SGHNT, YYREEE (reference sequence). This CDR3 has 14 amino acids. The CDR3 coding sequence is TGTGCCAGCAGTCGGGACAGGGACAATCAGCCCCAGCATTTT. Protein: CASSRDRDNQPQHF.

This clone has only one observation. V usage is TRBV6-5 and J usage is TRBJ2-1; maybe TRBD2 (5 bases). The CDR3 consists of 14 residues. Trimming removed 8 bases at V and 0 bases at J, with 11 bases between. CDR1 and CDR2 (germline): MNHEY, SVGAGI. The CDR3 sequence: CASPQGSSYNEQFF. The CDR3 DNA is TGTGCCAGCCCCCAAGGGAGCTCCTACAATGAGCAGTTCTTC.

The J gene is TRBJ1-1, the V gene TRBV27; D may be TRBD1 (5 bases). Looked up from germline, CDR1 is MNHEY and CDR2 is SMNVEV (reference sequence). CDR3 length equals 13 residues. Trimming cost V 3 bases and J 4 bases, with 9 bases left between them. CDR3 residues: CASSFQRGTEAFF. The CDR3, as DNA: TGTGCCAGCAGTTTCCAAAGGGGCACTGAAGCTTTCTTT.

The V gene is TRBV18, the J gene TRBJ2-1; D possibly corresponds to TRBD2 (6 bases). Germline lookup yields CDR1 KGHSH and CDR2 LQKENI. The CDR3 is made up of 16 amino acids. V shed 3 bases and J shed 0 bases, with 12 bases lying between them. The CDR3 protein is CASSPSGVGSYNEQFF. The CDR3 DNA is TGTGCCAGCTCACCGTCGGGGGTGGGCTCCTACAATGAGCAGTTCTTC.

CDR3 loop: CASNRDSFSGNTIYF. CDR3 coding DNA: TGTGCCAGTAATCGGGACAGCTTCTCCGGAAACACCATATATTTT. The chain employs TRBV19 and TRBJ1-3, with 7 bases aligning to TRBD1. The CDR3 contains 15 residues. Losses at the gene ends were 7 bases for V and 4 bases for J; bases not matched to a gene: 10. Germline CDR1 and CDR2: LNHDA and SQIVND (reference sequence).

The CDR3 loop reads CASNPGPRGYLRGTRETQYF. In DNA form, the CDR3 reads TGTGCCAGCAACCCCGGGCCTAGAGGGTACTTACGGGGTACAAGGGAGACCCAGTACTTC. The chain uses TRBV7-8 and TRBJ2-5; tentatively, D is TRBD2 (5 bases). The CDR3 is 20 amino acids. Germline V gene data show CDR1 as SGHVS and CDR2 as FQNEAQ. The V end lost 7 bases, the J end lost 5 bases, and 35 bases lay between the germline ends.

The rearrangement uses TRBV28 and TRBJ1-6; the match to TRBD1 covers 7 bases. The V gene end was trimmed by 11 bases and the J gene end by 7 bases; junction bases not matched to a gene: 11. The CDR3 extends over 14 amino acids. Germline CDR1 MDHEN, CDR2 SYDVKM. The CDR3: CAHMPHRGNSPLHF. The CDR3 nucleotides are TGTGCCCATATGCCCCACAGGGGAAATTCACCCCTCCACTTT.

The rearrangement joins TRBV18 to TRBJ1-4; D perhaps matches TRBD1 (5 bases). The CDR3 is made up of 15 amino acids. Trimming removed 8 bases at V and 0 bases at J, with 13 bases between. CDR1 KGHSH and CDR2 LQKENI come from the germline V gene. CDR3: CASIPGGSTNEKLFF. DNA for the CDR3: TGTGCCAGCATCCCGGGGGGGTCAACTAATGAAAAACTGTTTTTT. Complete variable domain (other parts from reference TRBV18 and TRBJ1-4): NAGVMQNPRHLVRRRGQEARLRCSPMKGHSHVYWYRQLPEEGLKFMVYLQKENIIDESGMPKERFSAEFPKEGPSILRIQQVVRGDSAAYFCASIPGGSTNEKLFFGSGTQLSVL.

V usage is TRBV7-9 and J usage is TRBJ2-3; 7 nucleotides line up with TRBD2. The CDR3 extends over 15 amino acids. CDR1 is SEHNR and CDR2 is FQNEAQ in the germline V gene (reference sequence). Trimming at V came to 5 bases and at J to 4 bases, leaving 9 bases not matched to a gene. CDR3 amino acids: CASSPVGGRPDTQYF. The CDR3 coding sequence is TGTGCCAGCAGCCCCGTGGGAGGGAGGCCAGATACGCAGTATTTT. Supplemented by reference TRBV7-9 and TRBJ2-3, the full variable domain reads DTGVSQNPRHKITKRGQNVTFRCDPISEHNRLYWYRQTLGQGPEFLTYFQNEAQLEKSRLLSDRFSAERPKGSFSTLEIQRTEQGDSAMYLCASSPVGGRPDTQYFGPGTRLTVL.

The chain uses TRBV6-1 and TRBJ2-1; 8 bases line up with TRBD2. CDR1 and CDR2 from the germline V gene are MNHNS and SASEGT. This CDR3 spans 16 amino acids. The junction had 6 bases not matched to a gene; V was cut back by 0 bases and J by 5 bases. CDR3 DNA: TGTGCCAGCAGTGAAGCCCCAGCGGGGGTGAACAATGAGCAGTTCTTC. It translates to CASSEAPAGVNNEQFF.

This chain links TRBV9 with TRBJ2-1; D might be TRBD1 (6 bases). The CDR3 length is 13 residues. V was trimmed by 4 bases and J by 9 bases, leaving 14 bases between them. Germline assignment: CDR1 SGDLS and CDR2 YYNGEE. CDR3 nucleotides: TGTGCCAGCAGCAAGTCAGGGGAAGGTGAGCAGTTCTTC. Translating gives CASSKSGEGEQFF.

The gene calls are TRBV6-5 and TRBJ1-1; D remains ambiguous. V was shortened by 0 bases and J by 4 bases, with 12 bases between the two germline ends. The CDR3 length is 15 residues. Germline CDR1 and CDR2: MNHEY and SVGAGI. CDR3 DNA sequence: TGTGCCAGCAGTTACTCGACCCTCTCGGGCACTGAAGCTTTCTTT. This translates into CASSYSTLSGTEAFF.

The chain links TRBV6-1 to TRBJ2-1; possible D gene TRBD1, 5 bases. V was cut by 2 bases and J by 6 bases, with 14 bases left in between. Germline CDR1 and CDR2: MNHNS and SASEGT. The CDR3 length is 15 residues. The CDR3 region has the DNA TGTGCCAGCAGTGAACAAGGGTCAGGGCTCAATGAGCAGTTCTTC. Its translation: CASSEQGSGLNEQFF.

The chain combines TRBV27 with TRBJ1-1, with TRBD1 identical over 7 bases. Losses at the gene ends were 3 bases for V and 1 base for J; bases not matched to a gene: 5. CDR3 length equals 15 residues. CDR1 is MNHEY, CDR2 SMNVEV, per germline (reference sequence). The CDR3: CASSFGDSTNTEAFF. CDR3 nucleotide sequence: TGTGCCAGCAGTTTCGGGGACAGCACGAACACTGAAGCTTTCTTT.

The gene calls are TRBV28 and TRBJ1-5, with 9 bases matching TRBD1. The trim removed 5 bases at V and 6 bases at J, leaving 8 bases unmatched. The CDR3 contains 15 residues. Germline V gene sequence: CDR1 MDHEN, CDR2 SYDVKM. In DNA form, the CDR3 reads TGTGCCAGCAGTCCCGGACAGGGGTTGGGTCAGCCCCAGCATTTT. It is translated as CASSPGQGLGQPQHF.

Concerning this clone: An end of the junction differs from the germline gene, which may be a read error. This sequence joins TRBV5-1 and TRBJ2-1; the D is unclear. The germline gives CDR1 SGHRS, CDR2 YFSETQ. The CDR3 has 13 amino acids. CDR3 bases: TGCGCCAGCAGCTTGGCCCAGAACAATGGGCAGTTCTTC. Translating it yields CASSLAQNNGQFF.

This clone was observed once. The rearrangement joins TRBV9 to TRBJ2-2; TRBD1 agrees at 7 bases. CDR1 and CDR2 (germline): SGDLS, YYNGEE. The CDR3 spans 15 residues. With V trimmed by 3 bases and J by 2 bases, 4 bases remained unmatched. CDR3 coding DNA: TGTGCCAGCAGCGGGGCAGGGGGTAACACCGGGGAGCTGTTTTTT. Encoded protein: CASSGAGGNTGELFF.

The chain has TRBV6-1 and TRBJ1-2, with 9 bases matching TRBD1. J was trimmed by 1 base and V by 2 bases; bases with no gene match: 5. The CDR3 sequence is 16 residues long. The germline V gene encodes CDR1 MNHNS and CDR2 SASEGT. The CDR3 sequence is CASSERGQGFNYGYTF. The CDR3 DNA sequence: TGTGCCAGCAGTGAAAGGGGACAGGGATTTAACTATGGCTACACCTTC.

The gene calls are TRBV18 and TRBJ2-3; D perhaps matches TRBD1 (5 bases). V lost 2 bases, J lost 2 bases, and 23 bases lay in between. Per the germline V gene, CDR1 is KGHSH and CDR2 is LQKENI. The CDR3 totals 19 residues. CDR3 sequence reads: CASSPTDTDLVANTDTQYF. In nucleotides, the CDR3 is TGTGCCAGCTCACCAACGGACACAGACCTAGTGGCCAACACAGATACGCAGTATTTT.

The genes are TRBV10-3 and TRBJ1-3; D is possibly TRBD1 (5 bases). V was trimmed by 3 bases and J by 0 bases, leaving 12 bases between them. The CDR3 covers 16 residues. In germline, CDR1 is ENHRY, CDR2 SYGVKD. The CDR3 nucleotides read TGTGCCATCAGTGATCCGGGGGACGGCTCTGGAAACACCATATATTTT. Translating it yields CAISDPGDGSGNTIYF.

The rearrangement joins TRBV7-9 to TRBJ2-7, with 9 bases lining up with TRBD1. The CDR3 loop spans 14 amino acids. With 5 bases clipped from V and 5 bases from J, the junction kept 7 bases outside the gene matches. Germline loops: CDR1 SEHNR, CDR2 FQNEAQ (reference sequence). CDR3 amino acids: CASSLQGAWDEQYF. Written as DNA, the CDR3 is TGTGCCAGCAGCCTACAGGGGGCTTGGGACGAGCAGTACTTC.